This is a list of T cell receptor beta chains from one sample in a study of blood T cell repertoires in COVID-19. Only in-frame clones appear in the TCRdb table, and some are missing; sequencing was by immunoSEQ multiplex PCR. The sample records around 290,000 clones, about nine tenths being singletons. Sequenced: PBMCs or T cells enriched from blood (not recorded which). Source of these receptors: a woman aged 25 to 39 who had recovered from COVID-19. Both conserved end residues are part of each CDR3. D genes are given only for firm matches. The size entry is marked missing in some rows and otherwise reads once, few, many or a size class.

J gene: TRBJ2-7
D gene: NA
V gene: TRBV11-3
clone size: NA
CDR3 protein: CASSLAGAHEQYF
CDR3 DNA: TGTGCCAGCAGCTTAGCTGGGGCCCACGAGCAGTACTTC

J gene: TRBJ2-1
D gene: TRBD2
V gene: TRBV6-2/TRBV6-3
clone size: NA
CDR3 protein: CASSYSTSASYNEQFF
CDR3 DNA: TGTGCCAGCAGTTATTCCACTAGCGCCTCCTACAATGAGCAGTTCTTC

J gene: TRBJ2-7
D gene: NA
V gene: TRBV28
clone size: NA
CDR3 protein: CASSLASSYEQYF
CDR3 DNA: TGTGCCAGCAGTTTGGCTAGCTCCTACGAGCAGTACTTC

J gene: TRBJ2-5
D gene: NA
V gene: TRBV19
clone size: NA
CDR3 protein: CASSIQGSETQYF
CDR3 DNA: TGTGCCAGTAGTATACAGGGCTCAGAGACCCAGTACTTC

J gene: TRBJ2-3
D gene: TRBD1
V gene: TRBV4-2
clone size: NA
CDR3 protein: CASSHQQGAGDTQYF
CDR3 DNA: TGTGCCAGCAGCCACCAACAGGGGGCTGGGGATACGCAGTATTTT

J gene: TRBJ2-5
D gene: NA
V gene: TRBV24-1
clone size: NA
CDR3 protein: CATSDSPTRNGVPQETQYF
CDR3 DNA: TGTGCCACCAGTGATTCTCCAACCCGAAACGGGGTGCCCCAAGAGACCCAGTACTTC

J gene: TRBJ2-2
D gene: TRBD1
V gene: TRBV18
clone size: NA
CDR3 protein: CASSPDRVANTGELFF
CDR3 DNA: TGTGCCAGCTCACCAGACAGGGTAGCGAACACCGGGGAGCTGTTTTTT

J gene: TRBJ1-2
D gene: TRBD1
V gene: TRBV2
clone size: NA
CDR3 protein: CASSTGGRDGYTF
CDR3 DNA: TGTGCCAGCAGTACAGGGGGCAGGGATGGCTACACCTTC

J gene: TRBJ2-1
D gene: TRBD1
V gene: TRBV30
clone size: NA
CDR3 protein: CAWKQGMVDEQFF
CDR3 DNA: TGTGCCTGGAAACAGGGGATGGTGGATGAGCAGTTCTTC

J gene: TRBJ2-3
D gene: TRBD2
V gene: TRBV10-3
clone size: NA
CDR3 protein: CAISESRGGAGQVDTQYF
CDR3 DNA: TGTGCCATCAGTGAGTCTCGGGGGGGAGCAGGGCAGGTTGATACGCAGTATTTT

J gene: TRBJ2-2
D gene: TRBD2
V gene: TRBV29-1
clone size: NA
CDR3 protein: CSGKGGSGSDTGELFF
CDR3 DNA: TGCAGCGGCAAGGGTGGTAGCGGGAGTGACACCGGGGAGCTGTTTTTT

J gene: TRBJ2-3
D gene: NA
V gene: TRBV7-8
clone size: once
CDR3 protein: CASSLSSGRYSSTDTQYF
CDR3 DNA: TGTGCCAGCAGCTTAAGTAGCGGTCGCTACTCTAGCACAGATACGCAGTATTTT

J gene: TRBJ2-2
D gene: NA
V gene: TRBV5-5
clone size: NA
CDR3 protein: CASSPGAGILGELFF
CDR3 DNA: TGTGCCAGCAGCCCTGGGGCAGGGATTCTCGGGGAGCTGTTTTTT

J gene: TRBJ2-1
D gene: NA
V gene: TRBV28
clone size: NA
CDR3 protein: CASSLVVLGTYEQFF
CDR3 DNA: TGTGCCAGCAGTTTAGTGGTATTGGGGACTTATGAGCAGTTCTTC

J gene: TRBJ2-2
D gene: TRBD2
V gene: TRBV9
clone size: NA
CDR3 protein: CASSHPRLAGGSRRTGELFF
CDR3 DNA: TGTGCCAGCAGCCACCCCAGACTAGCGGGAGGTAGCCGGAGGACCGGGGAGCTGTTTTTT

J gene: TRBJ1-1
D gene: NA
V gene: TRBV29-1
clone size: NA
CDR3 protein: CSVSDSPEAFF
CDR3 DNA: TGCAGCGTTTCTGACAGCCCTGAAGCTTTCTTT

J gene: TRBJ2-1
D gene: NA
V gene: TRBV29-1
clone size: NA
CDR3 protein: CSVEPGSYNEQFF
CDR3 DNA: TGCAGCGTTGAGCCCGGCTCCTACAATGAGCAGTTCTTC

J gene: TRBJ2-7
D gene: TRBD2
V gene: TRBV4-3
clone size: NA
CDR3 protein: CASSQEEPAGDEQYF
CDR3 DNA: TGCGCCAGCAGCCAAGAAGAGCCAGCGGGAGACGAGCAGTACTTC

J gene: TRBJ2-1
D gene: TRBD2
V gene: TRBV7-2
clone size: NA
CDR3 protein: CASSRLSAGGRINEQFF
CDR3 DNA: TGTGCCAGCAGTCGCCTATCCGCCGGCGGGAGAATTAATGAGCAGTTCTTC

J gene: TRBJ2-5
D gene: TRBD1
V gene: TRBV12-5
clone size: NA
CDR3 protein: CASGLGTGGETQYF
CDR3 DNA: TGTGCTAGTGGTTTGGGGACAGGGGGGGAGACCCAGTACTTC

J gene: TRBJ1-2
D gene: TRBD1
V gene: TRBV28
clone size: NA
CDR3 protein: CASSSSGQGAGGYTF
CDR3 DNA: TGTGCCAGCAGTTCCTCGGGACAGGGGGCAGGTGGCTACACCTTC

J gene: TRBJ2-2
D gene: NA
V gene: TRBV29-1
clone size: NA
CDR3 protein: CSARGAPVYTGELFF
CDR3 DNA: TGCAGCGCCCGGGGGGCCCCGGTCTACACCGGGGAGCTGTTTTTT

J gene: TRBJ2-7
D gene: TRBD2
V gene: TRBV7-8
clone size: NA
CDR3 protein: CASSQSGRPSYEQYF
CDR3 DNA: TGTGCCAGCAGCCAAAGCGGGAGACCCTCCTACGAGCAGTACTTC

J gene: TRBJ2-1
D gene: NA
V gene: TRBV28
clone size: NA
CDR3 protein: CASSSSGTHAYNEQFF
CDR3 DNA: TGTGCCAGCAGTTCCTCCGGGACTCACGCCTACAATGAGCAGTTCTTC

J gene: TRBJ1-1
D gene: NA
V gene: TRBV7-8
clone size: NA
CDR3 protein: CASSPSRTEAFF
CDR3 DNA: TGTGCCAGCAGCCCTTCGCGGACTGAAGCTTTCTTT

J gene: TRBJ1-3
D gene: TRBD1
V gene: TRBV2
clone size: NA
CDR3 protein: CASSGTGEANTIYF
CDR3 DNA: TGTGCCAGCAGTGGGACAGGGGAGGCAAACACCATATATTTT

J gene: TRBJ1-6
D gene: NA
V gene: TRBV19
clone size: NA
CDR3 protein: CASSIQGSSYNSPLHF
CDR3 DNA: TGTGCCAGTAGTATCCAAGGGAGCTCCTATAATTCACCCCTCCACTTT

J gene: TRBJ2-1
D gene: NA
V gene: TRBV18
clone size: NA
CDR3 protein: CASSPAGLPNEQFF
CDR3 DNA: TGTGCCAGCTCACCGGCGGGGCTACCCAATGAGCAGTTCTTC

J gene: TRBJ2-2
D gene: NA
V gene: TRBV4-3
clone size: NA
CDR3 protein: CASSRLAASNTGELFF
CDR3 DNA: TGCGCCAGCAGCCGATTAGCAGCTTCGAACACCGGGGAGCTGTTTTTT

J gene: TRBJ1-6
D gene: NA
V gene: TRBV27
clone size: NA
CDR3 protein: CASSHRDGDSPLHF
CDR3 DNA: TGTGCCAGCAGTCACAGGGACGGGGATTCACCCCTCCACTTT

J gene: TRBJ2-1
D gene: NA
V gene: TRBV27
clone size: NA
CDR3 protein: CASSFQRADEQFF
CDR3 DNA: TGTGCCAGCAGTTTCCAAAGAGCGGACGAGCAGTTCTTC

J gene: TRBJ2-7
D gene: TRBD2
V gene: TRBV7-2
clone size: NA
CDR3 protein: CASSPVGSSGRYEQYF
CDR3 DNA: TGTGCCAGCAGCCCCGTCGGTTCTAGCGGGAGGTACGAGCAGTACTTC

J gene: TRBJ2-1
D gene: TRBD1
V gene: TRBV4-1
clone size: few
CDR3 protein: CASGQVDEQFF
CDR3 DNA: TGCGCCAGCGGACAGGTGGATGAGCAGTTCTTC

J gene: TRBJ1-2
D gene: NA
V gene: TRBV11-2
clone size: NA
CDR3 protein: CASSSLGRVNGGYTF
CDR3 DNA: TGTGCCAGCAGCTCGCTAGGCAGGGTAAACGGTGGCTACACCTTC

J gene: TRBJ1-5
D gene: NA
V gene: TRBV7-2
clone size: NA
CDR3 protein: CASSPRPGFGQPQHF
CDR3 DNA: TGTGCCAGCAGCCCTAGACCGGGTTTCGGTCAGCCCCAGCATTTT

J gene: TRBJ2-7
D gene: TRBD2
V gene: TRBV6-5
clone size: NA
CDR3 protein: CASEGLAGGSAEQYF
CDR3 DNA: TGTGCCAGTGAGGGACTAGCGGGAGGATCGGCCGAGCAGTACTTC

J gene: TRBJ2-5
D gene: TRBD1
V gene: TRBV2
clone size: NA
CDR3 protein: CASTDLGTEKETQYF
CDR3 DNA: TGTGCCAGCACCGACCTCGGGACAGAAAAAGAGACCCAGTACTTC

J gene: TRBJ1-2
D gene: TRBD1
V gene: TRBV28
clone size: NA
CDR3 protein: CASSLGGTGANYGYTF
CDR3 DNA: TGTGCCAGCAGTTTGGGCGGGACAGGGGCTAACTATGGCTACACCTTC

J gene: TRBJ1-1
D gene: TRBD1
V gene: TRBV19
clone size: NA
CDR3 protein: CASTPQILGQGTNTEAFF
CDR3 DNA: TGTGCCAGTACTCCCCAGATTTTGGGACAGGGCACGAACACTGAAGCTTTCTTT

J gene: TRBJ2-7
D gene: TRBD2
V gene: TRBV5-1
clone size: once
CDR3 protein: CASSPRLAGGDEQYF
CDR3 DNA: TGCGCCAGCAGCCCCCGACTAGCGGGAGGCGACGAGCAGTACTTC

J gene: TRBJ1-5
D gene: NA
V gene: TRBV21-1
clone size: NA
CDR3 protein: CASSKERYSNQPQHF
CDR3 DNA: TGTGCCAGCAGCAAAGAGCGTTACAGCAATCAGCCCCAGCATTTT

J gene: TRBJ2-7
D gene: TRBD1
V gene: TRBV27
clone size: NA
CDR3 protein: CASSLDPTGIYEQYF
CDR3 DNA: TGTGCCAGCAGTTTAGACCCGACAGGGATCTACGAGCAGTACTTC

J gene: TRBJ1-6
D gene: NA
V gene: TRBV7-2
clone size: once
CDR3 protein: CASSLGLGVDNSPLHF
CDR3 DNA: TGTGCCAGCAGCTTAGGTTTAGGGGTGGATAATTCACCCCTCCACTTT

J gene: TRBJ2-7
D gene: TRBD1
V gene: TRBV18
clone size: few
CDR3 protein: CASSTGQVTYEQYF
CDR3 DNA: TGTGCCAGCTCAACCGGACAGGTAACCTACGAGCAGTACTTC

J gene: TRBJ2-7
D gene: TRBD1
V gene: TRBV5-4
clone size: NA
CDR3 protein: CASSPGTGYGEQYF
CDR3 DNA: TGTGCCAGCAGCCCGGGGACAGGGTATGGTGAGCAGTACTTC

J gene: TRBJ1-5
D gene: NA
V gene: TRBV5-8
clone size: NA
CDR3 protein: CASSQTGHSNQPQHF
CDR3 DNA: TGTGCCAGCAGCCAAACAGGGCATAGCAATCAGCCCCAGCATTTT

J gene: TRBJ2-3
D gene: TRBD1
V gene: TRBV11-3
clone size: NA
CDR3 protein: CASSQGQGSTDTQYF
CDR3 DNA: TGTGCCAGCAGTCAGGGACAGGGATCCACAGATACGCAGTATTTT

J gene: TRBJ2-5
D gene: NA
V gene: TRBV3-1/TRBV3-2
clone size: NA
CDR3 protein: CASSQDQVYLTQYF
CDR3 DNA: TGTGCCAGCAGCCAAGACCAGGTTTACCTGACCCAGTACTTC

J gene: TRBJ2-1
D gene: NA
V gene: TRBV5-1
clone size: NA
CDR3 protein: CASSWTTRNEQFF
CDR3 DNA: TGCGCCAGCAGCTGGACGACTAGGAATGAGCAGTTCTTC

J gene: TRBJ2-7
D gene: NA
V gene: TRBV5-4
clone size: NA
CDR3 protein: CASSLRTNYEQYF
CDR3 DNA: TGTGCCAGCAGCCTTCGGACTAACTACGAGCAGTACTTC

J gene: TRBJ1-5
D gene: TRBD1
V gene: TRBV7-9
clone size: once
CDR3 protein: CASSLADRVNQPQHF
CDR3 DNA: TGTGCCAGCAGCCTAGCCGACAGGGTTAACCAGCCCCAGCATTTT

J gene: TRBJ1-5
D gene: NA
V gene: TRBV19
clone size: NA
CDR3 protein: CASSLSSVSNQPQHF
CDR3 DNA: TGTGCCAGTAGTCTTTCGTCTGTGAGCAATCAGCCCCAGCATTTT

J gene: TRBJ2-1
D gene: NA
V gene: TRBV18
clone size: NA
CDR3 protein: CASSPQGEGGGGNEQFF
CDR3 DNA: TGTGCCAGCTCACCTCAGGGTGAGGGAGGAGGAGGGAATGAGCAGTTCTTC

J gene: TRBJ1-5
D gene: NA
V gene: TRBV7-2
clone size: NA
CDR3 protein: CASSLVSQSNQPQHF
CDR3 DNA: TGTGCCAGCAGCTTAGTCTCGCAGTCCAATCAGCCCCAGCATTTT

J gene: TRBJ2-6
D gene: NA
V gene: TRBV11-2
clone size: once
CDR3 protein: CASSSPLNFYSGANVLTF
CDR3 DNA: TGTGCCAGCAGTTCACCCCTCAATTTCTACTCTGGGGCCAACGTCCTGACTTTC

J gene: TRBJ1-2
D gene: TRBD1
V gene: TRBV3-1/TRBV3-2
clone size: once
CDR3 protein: CASSQEDRGLDGYTF
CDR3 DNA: TGTGCCAGCAGCCAAGAGGACAGGGGGCTCGATGGCTACACCTTC

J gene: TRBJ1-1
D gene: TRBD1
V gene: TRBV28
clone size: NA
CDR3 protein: CASRYPGQVNTEAFF
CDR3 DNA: TGTGCCAGCAGATATCCGGGACAGGTGAACACTGAAGCTTTCTTT

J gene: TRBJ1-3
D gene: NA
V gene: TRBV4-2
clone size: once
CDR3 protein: CASSQVERKTGYTIYF
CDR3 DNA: TGTGCCAGCAGCCAAGTTGAGAGGAAAACAGGTTACACCATATATTTT

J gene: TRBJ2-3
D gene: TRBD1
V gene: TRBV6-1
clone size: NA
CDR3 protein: CASSEGGTGTDTQYF
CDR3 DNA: TGTGCCAGCAGTGAAGGAGGGACAGGGACAGATACGCAGTATTTT